A single sample is the source of the 6 T cell receptor beta chains below, sequenced in a study of beta chain features in type 1 diabetes. General study findings and limits: When Type 1 diabetes patients were examined, their TCRB CDR3s proved moderately but significantly shorter in all four CD4+ subsets.

The sequenced template was cDNA made from the entire isolated RNA. Assay used: immunoSEQ multiplex PCR; TCRdb lists only in-frame clones, some missing. The sample yields over 600,000 clones, roughly 12% seen once. The antigens for these receptors are not known. The source material was naive CD4+ T cells from blood. Receptors originate from a man aged 30-40 years with type 1 diabetes.

The V and J genes are TRBV7-9 and TRBJ1-5, with 7 bases lining up with TRBD1. The CDR3 spans 17 residues. V trimming: 2 bases; J trimming: 2 bases; junction bases outside the gene matches: 9. Germline loops: CDR1 SEHNR, CDR2 FQNEAQ (reference sequence). CDR3 DNA sequence: TGTGCCAGCAGCTTATACCTCGGGACAGTTGGCAATCAGCCCCAGCATTTT. Its protein product is CASSLYLGTVGNQPQHF. Using reference TRBV7-9 and TRBJ1-5 for the parts outside the CDR3, the full variable domain is DTGVSQNPRHKITKRGQNVTFRCDPISEHNRLYWYRQTLGQGPEFLTYFQNEAQLEKSRLLSDRFSAERPKGSFSTLEIQRTEQGDSAMYLCASSLYLGTVGNQPQHFGDGTRLSIL.

In its sample, this clone was seen a few times. The chain is built from TRBV7-9 and TRBJ1-5; no clear D gene. The CDR3 sequence is 12 residues long. Trimming left V 3 bases short and J 3 bases short, with 3 bases between. Germline V gene sequence: CDR1 SEHNR, CDR2 FQNEAQ (reference sequence). The CDR3 DNA reads TGTGCCAGCAGCTTCGACAATCAGCCCCAGCATTTT. It translates to CASSFDNQPQHF. The variable domain in full, with the rest retrieved from reference TRBV7-9 and TRBJ1-5, is DTGVSQNPRHKITKRGQNVTFRCDPISEHNRLYWYRQTLGQGPEFLTYFQNEAQLEKSRLLSDRFSAERPKGSFSTLEIQRTEQGDSAMYLCASSFDNQPQHFGDGTRLSIL.

CDR3 in DNA: TGTGCCAGCAAGCTGAGGCAGGGAAGAGGATACAATGAGCAGTTCTTC. Its protein product is CASKLRQGRGYNEQFF. V and J are TRBV2 and TRBJ2-1; tentatively, D is TRBD1 (5 bases). From germline, CDR1 is SNHLY and CDR2 FYNNEI. Trimming left V 7 bases short and J 4 bases short, with 20 bases between. This CDR3 spans 16 amino acids.

The V gene is TRBV9, the J gene TRBJ2-2; D call uncertain. V was cut by 4 bases and J by 1 base, with 14 bases left in between. Germline V lookup: CDR1 SGDLS, CDR2 YYNGEE. The CDR3 covers 16 residues. Here the CDR3 reads CASSPGGTGNTGELFF. In DNA form, the CDR3 reads TGTGCCAGCAGCCCAGGCGGCACGGGGAACACCGGGGAGCTGTTTTTT.

The chain has TRBV27 and TRBJ2-7; either TRBD1 or TRBD2 may supply D (6 bases each). Germline V gives CDR1 MNHEY, CDR2 SMNVEV (reference sequence). V lost 7 bases and J lost 4, with 23 bases in between. This CDR3 region has 16 residues. The CDR3, as DNA: TGTGCCAGCAAGAGGTGGGGGGCGAAGTTAGGATACGAGCAGTACTTC. It codes for CASKRWGAKLGYEQYF.

This clone was found a few times. The chain uses TRBV7-6 and TRBJ1-2, with TRBD1 matching over 7 bases. CDR1 and CDR2 (germline): SGHVS, FNYEAQ. V gave up 8 bases and J gave up 8 bases; unmatched junction bases: 8. The CDR3 runs to 12 residues. CDR3 sequence reads: CASGQVDSGYTF. CDR3 in DNA: TGTGCCAGCGGACAGGTCGATAGCGGCTACACCTTC.